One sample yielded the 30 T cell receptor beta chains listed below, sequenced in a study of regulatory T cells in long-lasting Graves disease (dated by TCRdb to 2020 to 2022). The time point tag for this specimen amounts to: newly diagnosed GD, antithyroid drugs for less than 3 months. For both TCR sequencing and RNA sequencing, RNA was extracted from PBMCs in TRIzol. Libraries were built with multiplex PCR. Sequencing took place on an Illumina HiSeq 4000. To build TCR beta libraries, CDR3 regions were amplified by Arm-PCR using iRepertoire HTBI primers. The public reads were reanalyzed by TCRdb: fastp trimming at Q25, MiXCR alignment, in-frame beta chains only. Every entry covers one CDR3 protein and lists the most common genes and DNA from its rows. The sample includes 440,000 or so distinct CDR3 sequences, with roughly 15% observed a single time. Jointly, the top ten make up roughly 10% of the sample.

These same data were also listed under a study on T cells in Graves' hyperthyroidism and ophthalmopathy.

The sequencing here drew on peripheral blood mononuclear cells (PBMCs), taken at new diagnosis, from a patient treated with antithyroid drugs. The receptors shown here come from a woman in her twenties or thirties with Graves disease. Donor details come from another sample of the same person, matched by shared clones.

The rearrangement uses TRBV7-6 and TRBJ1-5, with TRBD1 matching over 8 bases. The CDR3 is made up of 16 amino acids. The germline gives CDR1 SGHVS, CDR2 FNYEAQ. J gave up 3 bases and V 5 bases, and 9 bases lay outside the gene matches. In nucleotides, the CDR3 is TGTGCCAGCAGCCGTAGCGCAGGGGGCTACAATCAGCCCCAGCATTTT. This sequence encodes CASSRSAGGYNQPQHF. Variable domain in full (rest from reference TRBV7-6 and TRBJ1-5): GAGVSQSPRYKVTKRGQDVALRCDPISGHVSLYWYRQALGQGPEFLTYFNYEAQQDKSGLPNDRFSAERPEGSISTLTIQRTEQRDSAMYRCASSRSAGGYNQPQHFGDGTRLSIL.

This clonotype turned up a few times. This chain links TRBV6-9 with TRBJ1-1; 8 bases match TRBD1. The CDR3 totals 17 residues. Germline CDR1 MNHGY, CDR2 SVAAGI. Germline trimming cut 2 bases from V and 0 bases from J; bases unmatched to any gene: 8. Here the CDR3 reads CASSYLGTGLMNTEAFF. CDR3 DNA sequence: TGTGCCAGCAGTTATCTCGGGACAGGTCTGATGAACACTGAAGCTTTCTTT.

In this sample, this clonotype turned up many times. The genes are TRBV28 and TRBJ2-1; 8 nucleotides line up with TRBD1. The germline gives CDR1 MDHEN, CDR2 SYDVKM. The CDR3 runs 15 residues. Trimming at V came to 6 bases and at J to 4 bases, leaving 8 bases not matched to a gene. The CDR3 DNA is TGTGCCAGCAGACGGACAGGGATGGGGTACAATGAGCAGTTCTTC. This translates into CASRRTGMGYNEQFF. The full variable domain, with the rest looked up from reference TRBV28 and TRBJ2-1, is DVKVTQSSRYLVKRTGEKVFLECVQDMDHENMFWYRQDPGLGLRLIYFSYDVKMKEKGDIPEGYSVSREKKERFSLILESASTNQTSMYLCASRRTGMGYNEQFFGPGTRLTVL.

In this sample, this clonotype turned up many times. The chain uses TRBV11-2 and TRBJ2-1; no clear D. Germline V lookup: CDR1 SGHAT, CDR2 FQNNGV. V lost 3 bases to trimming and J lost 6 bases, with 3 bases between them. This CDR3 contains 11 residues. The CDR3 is CASSFPNEQFF. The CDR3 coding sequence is TGTGCCAGCAGCTTCCCCAATGAGCAGTTCTTC.

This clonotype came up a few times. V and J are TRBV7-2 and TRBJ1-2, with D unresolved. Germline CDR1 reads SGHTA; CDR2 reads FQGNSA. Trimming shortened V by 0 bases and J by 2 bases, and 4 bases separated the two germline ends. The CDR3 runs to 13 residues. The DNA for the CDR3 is TGTGCCAGCAGCTTAGCCAGAAACTATGGCTACACCTTC. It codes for CASSLARNYGYTF.

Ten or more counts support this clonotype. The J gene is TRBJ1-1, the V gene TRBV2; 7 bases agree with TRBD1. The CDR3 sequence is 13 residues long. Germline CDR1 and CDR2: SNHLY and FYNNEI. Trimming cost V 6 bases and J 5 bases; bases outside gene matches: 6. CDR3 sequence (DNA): TGTGCCAGCAGGGCAACAGGGGTTACTGAAGCTTTCTTT. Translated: CASRATGVTEAFF.

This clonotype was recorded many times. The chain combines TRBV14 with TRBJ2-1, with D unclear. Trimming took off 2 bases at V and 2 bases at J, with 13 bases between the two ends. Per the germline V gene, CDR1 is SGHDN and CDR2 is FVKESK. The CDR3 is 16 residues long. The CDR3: CASSQFNFGTYNEQFF. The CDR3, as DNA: TGTGCCAGCAGCCAATTCAACTTTGGAACCTACAATGAGCAGTTCTTC.

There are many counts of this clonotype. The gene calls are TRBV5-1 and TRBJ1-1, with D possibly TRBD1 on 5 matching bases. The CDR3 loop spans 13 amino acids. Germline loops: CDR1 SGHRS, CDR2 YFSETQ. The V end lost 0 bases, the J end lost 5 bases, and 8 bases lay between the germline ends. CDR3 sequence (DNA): TGCGCCAGCAGCTTGGCCAGGGAAACTGAAGCTTTCTTT. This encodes CASSLARETEAFF.

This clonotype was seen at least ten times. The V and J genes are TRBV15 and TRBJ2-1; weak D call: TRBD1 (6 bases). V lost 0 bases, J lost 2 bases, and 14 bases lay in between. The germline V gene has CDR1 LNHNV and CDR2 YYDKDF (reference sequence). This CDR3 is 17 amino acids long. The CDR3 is CATSRDFGRGPYNEQFF. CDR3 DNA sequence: TGTGCCACCAGCAGAGATTTTGGCAGGGGCCCCTACAATGAGCAGTTCTTC.

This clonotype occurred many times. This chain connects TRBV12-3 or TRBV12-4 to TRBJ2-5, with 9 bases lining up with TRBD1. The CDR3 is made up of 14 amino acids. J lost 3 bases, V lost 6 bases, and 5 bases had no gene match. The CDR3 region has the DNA TGTGCCAGCAGCACCACAGGGGGCGAAGAGACCCAGTACTTC. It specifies CASSTTGGEETQYF.

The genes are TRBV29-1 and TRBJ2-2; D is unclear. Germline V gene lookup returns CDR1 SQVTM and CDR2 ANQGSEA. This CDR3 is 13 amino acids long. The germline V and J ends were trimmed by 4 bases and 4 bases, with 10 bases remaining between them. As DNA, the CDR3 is TGCAGCGTTGGGTGGGCCGGCACCGGGGAGCTGTTTTTT. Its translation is CSVGWAGTGELFF.

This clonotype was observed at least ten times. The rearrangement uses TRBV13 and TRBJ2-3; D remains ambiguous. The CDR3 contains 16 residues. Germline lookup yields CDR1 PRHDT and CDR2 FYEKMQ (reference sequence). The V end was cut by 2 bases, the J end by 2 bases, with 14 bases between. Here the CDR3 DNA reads TGTGCCAGCAGCTTAAGGGCTGATGACGCCACAGATACGCAGTATTTT. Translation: CASSLRADDATDTQYF.

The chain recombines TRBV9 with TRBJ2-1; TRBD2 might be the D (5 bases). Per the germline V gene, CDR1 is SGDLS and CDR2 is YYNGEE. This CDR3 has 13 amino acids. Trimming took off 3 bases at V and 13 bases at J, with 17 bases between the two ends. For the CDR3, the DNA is TGTGCCAGCAGCGCACCCCTAGCTCGGGATCAGTTCTTC. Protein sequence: CASSAPLARDQFF.

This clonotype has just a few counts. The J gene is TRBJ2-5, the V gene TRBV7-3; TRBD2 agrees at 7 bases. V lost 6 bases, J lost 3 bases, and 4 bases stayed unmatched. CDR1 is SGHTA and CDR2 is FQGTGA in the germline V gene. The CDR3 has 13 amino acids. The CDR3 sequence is CASRGGSEETQYF. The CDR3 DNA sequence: TGTGCCAGCAGGGGGGGGAGCGAAGAGACCCAGTACTTC.

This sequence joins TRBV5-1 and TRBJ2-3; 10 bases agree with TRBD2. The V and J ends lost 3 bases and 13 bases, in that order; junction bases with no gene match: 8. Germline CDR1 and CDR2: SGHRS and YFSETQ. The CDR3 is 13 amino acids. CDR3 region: CASSSRLAGDKYF. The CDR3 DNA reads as TGCGCCAGCAGCTCGCGTCTAGCGGGAGATAAGTATTTT.

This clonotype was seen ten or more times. CDR3 protein: CASSPYRGYTDTQYF. As DNA, the CDR3 is TGTGCCAGCAGCCCTTACCGGGGATACACAGATACGCAGTATTTT. The genes are TRBV7-9 and TRBJ2-3; the D gene is possibly TRBD2 (5 bases). The CDR3 contains 15 residues. The germline V gene has CDR1 SEHNR and CDR2 FQNEAQ (reference sequence). Trimming pared 5 bases from V and 2 bases from J, leaving 14 bases between.

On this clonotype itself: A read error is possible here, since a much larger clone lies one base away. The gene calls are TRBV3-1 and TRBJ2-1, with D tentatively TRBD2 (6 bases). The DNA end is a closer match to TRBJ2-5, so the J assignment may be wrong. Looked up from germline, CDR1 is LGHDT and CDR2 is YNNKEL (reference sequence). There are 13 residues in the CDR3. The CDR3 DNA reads TGTGCCAGCAGCCGAGGAGGGTTGGAGACCCAGTACTTC. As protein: CASSRGGLETQYF.

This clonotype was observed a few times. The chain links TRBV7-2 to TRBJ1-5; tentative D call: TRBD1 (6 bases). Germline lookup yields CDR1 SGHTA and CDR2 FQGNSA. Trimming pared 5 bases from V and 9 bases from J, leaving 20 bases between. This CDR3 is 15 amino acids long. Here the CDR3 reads CASSRGGQGRGPQHF. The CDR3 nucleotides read TGTGCCAGCAGCCGAGGGGGGCAGGGCCGGGGGCCCCAGCATTTT.

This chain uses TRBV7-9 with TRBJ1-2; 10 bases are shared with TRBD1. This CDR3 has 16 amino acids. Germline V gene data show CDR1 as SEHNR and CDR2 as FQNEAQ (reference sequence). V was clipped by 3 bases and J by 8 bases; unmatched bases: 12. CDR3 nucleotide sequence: TGTGCCAGCAGCTTGGGGGGGGACAGGGGTCTTCGCGGCTACACCTTC. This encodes CASSLGGDRGLRGYTF. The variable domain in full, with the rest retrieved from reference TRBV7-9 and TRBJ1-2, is DTGVSQNPRHKITKRGQNVTFRCDPISEHNRLYWYRQTLGQGPEFLTYFQNEAQLEKSRLLSDRFSAERPKGSFSTLEIQRTEQGDSAMYLCASSLGGDRGLRGYTFGSGTRLTVV.

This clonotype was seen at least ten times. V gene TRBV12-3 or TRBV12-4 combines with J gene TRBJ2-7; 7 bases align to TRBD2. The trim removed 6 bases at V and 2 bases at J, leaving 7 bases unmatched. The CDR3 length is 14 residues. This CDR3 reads CASSLGGLPYEQYF. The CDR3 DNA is TGTGCCAGCAGCTTGGGGGGACTACCCTACGAGCAGTACTTC.

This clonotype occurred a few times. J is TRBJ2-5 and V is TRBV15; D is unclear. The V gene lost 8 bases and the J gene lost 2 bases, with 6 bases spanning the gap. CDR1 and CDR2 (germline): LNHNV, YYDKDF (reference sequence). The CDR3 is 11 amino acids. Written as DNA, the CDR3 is TGTGCCACCCGCGGTCAAGAGACCCAGTACTTC. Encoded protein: CATRGQETQYF.

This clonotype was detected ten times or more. The CDR3 reads CASSLDTSRPSTYEQYF. CDR3 coding DNA: TGTGCCAGCAGCTTGGATACCAGTAGGCCTTCTACCTACGAGCAGTACTTC. The chain recombines TRBV5-6 with TRBJ2-7; D not resolved. The germline gives CDR1 SGHDT, CDR2 YYEEEE. Trimming pared 0 bases from V and 2 bases from J, leaving 18 bases between. The CDR3 sequence is 17 residues long.

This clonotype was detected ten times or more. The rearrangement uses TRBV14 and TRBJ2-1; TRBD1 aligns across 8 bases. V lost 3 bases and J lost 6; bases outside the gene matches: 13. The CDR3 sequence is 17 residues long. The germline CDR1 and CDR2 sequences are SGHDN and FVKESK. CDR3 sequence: CASSHPFAGGDSNEQFF. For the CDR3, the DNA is TGTGCCAGCAGCCATCCCTTTGCAGGGGGCGACAGCAATGAGCAGTTCTTC.

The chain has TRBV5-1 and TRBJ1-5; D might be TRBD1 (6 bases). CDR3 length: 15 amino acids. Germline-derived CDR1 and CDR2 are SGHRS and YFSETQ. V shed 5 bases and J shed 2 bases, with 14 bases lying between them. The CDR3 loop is CASRVGTSRNQPQHF. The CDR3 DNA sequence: TGCGCCAGCAGAGTAGGGACATCACGCAATCAGCCCCAGCATTTT.

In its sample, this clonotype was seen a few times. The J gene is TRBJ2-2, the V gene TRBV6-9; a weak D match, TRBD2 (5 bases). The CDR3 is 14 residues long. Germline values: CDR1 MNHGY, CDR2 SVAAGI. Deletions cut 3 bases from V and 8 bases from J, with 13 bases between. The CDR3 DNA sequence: TGTGCCAGCAGTTACTCCGGGATAAAAGGGGAGCTGTTTTTT. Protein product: CASSYSGIKGELFF.

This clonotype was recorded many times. CDR3 residues: CASSWRGFEAFF. The DNA for the CDR3 is TGTGCCAGCAGTTGGAGAGGGTTTGAAGCTTTCTTT. The chain uses TRBV28 and TRBJ1-1; D is uncertain. V dropped 4 bases and J dropped 7 bases, with 10 bases sitting between them. Germline CDR1 reads MDHEN; CDR2 reads SYDVKM. The CDR3 is made up of 12 amino acids.

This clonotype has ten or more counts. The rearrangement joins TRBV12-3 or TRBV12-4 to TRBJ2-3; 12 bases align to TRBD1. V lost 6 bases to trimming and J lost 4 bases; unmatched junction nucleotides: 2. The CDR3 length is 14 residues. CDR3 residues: CASRGQGASDTQYF. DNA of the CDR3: TGTGCCAGCAGGGGACAGGGGGCGTCAGATACGCAGTATTTT.

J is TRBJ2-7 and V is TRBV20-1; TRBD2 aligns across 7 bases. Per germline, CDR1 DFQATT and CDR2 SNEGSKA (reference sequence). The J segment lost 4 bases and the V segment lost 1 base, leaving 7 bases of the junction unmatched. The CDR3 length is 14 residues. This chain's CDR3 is CSARVGGSQYEQYF. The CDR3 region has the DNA TGCAGTGCTAGAGTGGGCGGGAGCCAGTACGAGCAGTACTTC.

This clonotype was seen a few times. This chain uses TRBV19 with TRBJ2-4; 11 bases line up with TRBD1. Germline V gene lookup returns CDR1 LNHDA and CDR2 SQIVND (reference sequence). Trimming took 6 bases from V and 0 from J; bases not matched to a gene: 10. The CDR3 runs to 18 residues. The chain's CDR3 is CASSLRDRGSLAKNIQYF. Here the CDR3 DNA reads TGTGCCAGTAGCCTCCGGGACAGGGGGAGCTTAGCCAAAAACATTCAGTACTTC.

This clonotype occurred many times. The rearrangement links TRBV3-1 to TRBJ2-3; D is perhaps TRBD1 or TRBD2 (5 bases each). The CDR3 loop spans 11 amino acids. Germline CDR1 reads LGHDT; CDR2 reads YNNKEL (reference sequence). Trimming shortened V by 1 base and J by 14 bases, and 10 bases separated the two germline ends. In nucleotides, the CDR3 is TGTGCCAGCAGCCAAGGGGACGTAAGGTATTTT. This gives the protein CASSQGDVRYF.